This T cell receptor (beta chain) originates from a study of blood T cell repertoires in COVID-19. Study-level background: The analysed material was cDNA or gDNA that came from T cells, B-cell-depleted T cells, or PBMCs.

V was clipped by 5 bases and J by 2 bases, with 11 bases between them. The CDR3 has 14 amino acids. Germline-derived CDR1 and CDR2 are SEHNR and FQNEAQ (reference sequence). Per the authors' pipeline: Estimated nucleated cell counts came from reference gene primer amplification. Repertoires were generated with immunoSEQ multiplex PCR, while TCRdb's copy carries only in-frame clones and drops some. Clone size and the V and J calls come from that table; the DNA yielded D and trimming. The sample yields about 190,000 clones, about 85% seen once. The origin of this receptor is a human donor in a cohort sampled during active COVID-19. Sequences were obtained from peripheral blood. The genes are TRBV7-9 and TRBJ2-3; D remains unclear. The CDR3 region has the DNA TGTGCCAGCAGCCCGACAATGTTCACAGATACGCAGTATTTT. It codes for CASSPTMFTDTQYF.